The entry below describes one T cell receptor beta chain. Its antigen is not known. Deep-level settings were used for running the assay. Some clones are missing from TCRdb's copy, which holds only in-frame ones; the method was immunoSEQ multiplex PCR. The sample shows fewer than 850,000 clones, 90% to 97% of them seen only once. The CDR3 spans 17 residues. Germline lookup yields CDR1 SEHNR and CDR2 FQNEAQ (reference sequence). V shed 7 bases, J shed 7 bases, and the junction held 17 bases outside the gene matches. The naive CD8 population came from CD45RO-negative cells selected for CCR7, without terminally differentiated effector memory CD45RA+ cells. The sample belongs to a study of shared clonotypes between healthy human individuals. Study-wide points: For sorted subsets, rarefaction showed incomplete sequencing despite large depth.

The gene calls are TRBV7-9 and TRBJ1-4; TRBD1 agrees at 8 bases. The sequenced material came from naive CD8+ T cells sorted from blood. This TCR was sampled from a man aged 30 to 45 in good health. The CDR3: CASMNGQGARIAEKLFF. The CDR3 nucleotides are TGTGCCAGCATGAACGGGCAGGGGGCGCGGATCGCTGAAAAACTGTTTTTT.